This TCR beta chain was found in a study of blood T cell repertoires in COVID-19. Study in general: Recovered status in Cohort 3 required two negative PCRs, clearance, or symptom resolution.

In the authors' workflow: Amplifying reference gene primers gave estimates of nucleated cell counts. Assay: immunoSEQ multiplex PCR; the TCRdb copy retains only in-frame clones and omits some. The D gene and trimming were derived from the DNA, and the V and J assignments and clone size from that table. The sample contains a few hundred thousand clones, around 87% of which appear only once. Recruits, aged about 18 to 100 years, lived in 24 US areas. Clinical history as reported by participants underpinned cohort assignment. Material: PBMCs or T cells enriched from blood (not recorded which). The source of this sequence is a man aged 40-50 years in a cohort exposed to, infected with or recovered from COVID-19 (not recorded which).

The chain's CDR3 is CASSESKSYEQYF. CDR3 DNA: TGTGCCAGCAGTGAATCTAAGTCCTACGAGCAGTACTTC. The rearrangement joins TRBV6-1 to TRBJ2-7; D gene ambiguous. The CDR3 covers 13 residues. V lost 2 bases, J lost 1 base, and 6 bases lay in between. From germline, CDR1 is MNHNS and CDR2 SASEGT.